This T cell receptor (beta chain) appears in the sequencing data of a study of blood T cells in healthy people across ages. Next came a second PCR, run for about 7 to 12 cycles, which used a sample-barcoded 5' primer along with a J-beta primer mix. Every cDNA molecule bore a tag from a template-switch adaptor containing 12 random nucleotides. TCRdb used MiXCR to reprocess the 5' RACE reads, holding one entry per CDR3 protein. The sample yields hundreds of thousands of distinct CDR3 sequences, roughly 50% seen once. This clonotype occurred many times. The TCR sequence derives from a woman in her sixties in good health. Sample: blood.

The CDR3, as DNA: TGTGCCAGCAGTTGGGGGACTAGCGTTGATGAGCAGTTCTTC. It yields the protein CASSWGTSVDEQFF. The V gene is TRBV6-2 or TRBV6-3, the J gene TRBJ2-1; 10 nucleotides agree with TRBD2. The trim removed 4 bases at V and 8 bases at J, leaving 5 bases unmatched. The CDR3 has 14 amino acids. CDR1 and CDR2 (germline): MNHEY, SVGEGT.